The entry below describes one T cell receptor beta chain. Each subset's genomic DNA was split evenly across several immunoSEQ plates. The quantity of DNA used in unsorted PBMC replicate PCRs was 250 to 350 ng, corresponding to tens of thousands of T cell genomes. Sequencing used immunoSEQ multiplex PCR; TCRdb keeps in-frame clones, though not all of them. The sample contains 450,000 to 500,000 clones, over 70% of which appear only once. The source of the sample is a study of shared clonotypes between healthy human individuals. Everyone who donated was a Caucasian adult who lived in Nashville, Tennessee. Germline V gene sequence: CDR1 KGHSH, CDR2 LQKENI. J lost 8 bases, V lost 3 bases, and 8 bases had no gene match. CDR3 size: 15 residues.

The chain has TRBV18 and TRBJ1-2, with 11 nucleotides matching TRBD1. The TCR comes from a woman between 35 and 50 years old in good health. Some clones in this sample may be carry-over from other donors' samples. Sequenced material: PBMCs. The CDR3 loop is CASSPRDRGSDGYTF. In nucleotides, the CDR3 is TGTGCCAGCTCACCCAGGGACAGGGGGAGCGACGGCTACACCTTC.